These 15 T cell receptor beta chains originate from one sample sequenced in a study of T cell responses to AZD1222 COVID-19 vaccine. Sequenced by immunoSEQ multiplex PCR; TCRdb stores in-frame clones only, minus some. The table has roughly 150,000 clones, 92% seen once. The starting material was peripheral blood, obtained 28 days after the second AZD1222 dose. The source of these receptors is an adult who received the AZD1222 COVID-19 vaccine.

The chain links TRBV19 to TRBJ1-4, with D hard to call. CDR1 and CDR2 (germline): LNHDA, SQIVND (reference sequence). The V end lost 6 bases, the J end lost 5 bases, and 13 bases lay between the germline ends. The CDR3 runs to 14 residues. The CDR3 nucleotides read TGTGCCAGTAGGAGACCTCGTCAGAATGAAAAACTGTTTTTT. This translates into CASRRPRQNEKLFF.

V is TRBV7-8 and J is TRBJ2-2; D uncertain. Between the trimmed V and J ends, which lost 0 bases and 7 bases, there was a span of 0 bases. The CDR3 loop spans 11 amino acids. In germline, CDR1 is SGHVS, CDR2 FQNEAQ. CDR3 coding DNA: TGTGCCAGCAGCTTAGCCGGGGAGCTGTTTTTT. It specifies CASSLAGELFF.

CDR3 sequence reads: CASSSRTGSRNQPQHF. The DNA of the CDR3 is TGTGCCAGTAGTTCGCGGACGGGGTCGAGGAATCAGCCCCAGCATTTT. The chain is built from TRBV19 and TRBJ1-5; D gene ambiguous. The CDR3 length is 16 residues. V was shortened by 5 bases and J by 4 bases, with 18 bases between the two germline ends. CDR1 and CDR2 (germline): LNHDA, SQIVND (reference sequence).

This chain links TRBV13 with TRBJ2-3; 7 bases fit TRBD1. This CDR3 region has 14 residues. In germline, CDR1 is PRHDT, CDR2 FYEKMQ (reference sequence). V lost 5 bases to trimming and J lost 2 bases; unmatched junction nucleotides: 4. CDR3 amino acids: CASSRDSNTDTQYF. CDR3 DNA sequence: TGTGCCAGCAGCCGGGACAGTAACACAGATACGCAGTATTTT.

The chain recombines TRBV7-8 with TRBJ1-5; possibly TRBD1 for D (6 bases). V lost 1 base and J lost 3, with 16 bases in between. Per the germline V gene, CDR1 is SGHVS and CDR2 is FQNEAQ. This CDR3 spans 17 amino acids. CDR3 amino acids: CASSLVGAGAINQPQHF. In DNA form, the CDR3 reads TGTGCCAGCAGCTTAGTTGGGGCAGGGGCGATCAATCAGCCCCAGCATTTT.

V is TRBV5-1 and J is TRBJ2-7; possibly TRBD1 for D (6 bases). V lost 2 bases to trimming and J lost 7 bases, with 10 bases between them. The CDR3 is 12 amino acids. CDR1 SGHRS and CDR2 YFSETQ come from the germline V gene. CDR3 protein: CASSLQGYEQYF. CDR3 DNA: TGCGCCAGCAGCTTACAGGGTTATGAGCAGTACTTC.

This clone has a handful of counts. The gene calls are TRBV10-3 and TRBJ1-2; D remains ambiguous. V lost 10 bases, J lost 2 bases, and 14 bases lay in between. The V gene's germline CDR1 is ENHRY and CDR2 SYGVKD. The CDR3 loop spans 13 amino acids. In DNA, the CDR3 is TGTGCCACTTTCCAAGGACCAAACTATGGCTACACCTTC. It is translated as CATFQGPNYGYTF.

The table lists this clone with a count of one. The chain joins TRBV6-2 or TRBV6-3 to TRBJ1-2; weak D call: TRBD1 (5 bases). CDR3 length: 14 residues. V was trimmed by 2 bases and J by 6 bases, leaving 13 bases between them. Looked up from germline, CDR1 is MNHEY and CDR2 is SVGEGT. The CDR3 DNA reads TGTGCCAGCAGTTACGTCGGTCAGGGTAATGGCTACACCTTC. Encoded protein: CASSYVGQGNGYTF.

CDR3 amino acids: CANTQGEGTEAFF. CDR3 sequence (DNA): TGTGCCAACACACAGGGGGAGGGCACTGAAGCTTTCTTT. V and J are TRBV2 and TRBJ1-1; the match to TRBD1 covers 8 bases. This CDR3 has 13 amino acids. The germline gives CDR1 SNHLY, CDR2 FYNNEI. V dropped 10 bases and J dropped 4; count of bases not matched to a gene: 8.

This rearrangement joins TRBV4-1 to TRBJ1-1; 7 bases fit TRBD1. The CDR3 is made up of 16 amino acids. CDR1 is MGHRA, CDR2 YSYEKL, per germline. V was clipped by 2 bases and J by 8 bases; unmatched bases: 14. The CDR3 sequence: CASSQSPDLQGTEAFF. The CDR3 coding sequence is TGCGCCAGCAGCCAATCACCAGACCTACAGGGGACGGAAGCTTTCTTT.

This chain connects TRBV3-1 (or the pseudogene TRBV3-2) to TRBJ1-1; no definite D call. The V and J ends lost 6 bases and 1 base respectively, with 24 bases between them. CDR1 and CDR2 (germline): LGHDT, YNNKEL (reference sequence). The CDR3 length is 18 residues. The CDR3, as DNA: TGTGCCAGCAGGTCGGGCCCGCTATGCTCGAGAGGGAACACTGAAGCTTTCTTT. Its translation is CASRSGPLCSRGNTEAFF.

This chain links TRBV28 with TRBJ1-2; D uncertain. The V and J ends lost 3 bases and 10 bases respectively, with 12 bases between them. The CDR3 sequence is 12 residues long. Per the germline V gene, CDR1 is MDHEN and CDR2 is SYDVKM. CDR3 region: CASSLSSFSYTF. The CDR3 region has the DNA TGTGCCAGCAGTTTGAGTTCGTTTTCCTACACCTTC.

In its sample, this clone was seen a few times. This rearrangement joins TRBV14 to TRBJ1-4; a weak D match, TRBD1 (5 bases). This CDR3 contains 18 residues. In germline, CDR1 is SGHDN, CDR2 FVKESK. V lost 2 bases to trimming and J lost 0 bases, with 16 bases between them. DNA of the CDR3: TGTGCCAGCAGCCAATATACAGGCAGGATTGCAACTAATGAAAAACTGTTTTTT. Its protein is CASSQYTGRIATNEKLFF.

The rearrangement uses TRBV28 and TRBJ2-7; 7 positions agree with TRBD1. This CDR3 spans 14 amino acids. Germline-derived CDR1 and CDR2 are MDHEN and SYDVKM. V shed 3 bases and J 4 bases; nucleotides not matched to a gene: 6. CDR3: CASSFEGGRYEQYV. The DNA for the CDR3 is TGTGCCAGCAGTTTCGAAGGGGGCAGGTACGAGCAGTACGTC.

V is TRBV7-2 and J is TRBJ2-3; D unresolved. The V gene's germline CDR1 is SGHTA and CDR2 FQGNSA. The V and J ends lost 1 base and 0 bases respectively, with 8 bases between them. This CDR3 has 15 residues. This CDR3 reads CASSLVARSTDTQYF. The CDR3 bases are TGTGCCAGCAGCTTAGTGGCCAGGAGCACAGATACGCAGTATTTT.